What follows describes a single T cell receptor (beta chain). As yet, its antigen is unknown. The record originates from a study of beta chain features in type 1 diabetes. Regarding the study as a whole: The naive, central memory and Treg TCRB repertoires showed an apparent similarity that was greater among patients than among healthy donors. The study notes PCR might favor shorter templates equally in patients and controls.

Sequenced material consisted of expressed TCRB transcripts (all of the isolated RNA was reverse transcribed). Clones were read by immunoSEQ multiplex PCR, and TCRdb kept only the in-frame ones, dropping some. The sample lists fewer than 500,000 clones, 11% to 15% occurring once. Cells sorted by CD45RO/CCR7/CD25/CD127/CD95/CD27 comprised CD4+ naive, central memory, regulatory and stem cell-like memory cells. Germline V gives CDR1 MNHEY, CDR2 SMNVEV (reference sequence). The CDR3 spans 15 residues. V lost 3 bases and J 1 base, leaving 9 bases between the germline ends. Material for sequencing was naive CD4+ T cells from blood. J is TRBJ2-2 and V is TRBV27; D gene unclear. The sequence came from a man younger than 45 in good health. The CDR3 nucleotides read TGTGCCAGCAGTTTTCTGGGCCTGAACACCGGGGAGCTGTTTTTT. This gives the protein CASSFLGLNTGELFF.